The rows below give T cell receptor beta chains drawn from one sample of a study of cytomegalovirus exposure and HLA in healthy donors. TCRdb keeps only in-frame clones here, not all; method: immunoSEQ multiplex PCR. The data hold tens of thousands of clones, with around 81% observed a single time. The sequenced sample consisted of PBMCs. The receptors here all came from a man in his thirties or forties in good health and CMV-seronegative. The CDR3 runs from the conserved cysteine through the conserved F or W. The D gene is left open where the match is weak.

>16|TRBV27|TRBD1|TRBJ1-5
CASRQQGLISNQPQHF
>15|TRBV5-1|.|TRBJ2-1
CASSLGASAYNEQFF
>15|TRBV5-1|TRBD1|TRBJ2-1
CASSRGQGLFNEQFF
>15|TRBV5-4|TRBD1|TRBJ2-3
CASKWTGGFADTQYF
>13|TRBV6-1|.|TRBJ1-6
CASNRQYNSPLHF
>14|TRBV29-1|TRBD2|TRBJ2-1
CSERAGGAYNEQFF
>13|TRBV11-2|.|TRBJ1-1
CASSLDLGAEAFF
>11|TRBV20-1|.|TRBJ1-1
CSADRNTEAFF
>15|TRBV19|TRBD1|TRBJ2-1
CASSITGESANEQFF
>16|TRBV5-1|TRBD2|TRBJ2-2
CASSTSSGRGTGELFF
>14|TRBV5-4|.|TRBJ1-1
CASSLYALNTEAFF
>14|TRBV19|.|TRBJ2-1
CASNGRFGNNEQFF
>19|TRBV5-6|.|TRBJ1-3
CASNKQDDLFSPFRDTIYF